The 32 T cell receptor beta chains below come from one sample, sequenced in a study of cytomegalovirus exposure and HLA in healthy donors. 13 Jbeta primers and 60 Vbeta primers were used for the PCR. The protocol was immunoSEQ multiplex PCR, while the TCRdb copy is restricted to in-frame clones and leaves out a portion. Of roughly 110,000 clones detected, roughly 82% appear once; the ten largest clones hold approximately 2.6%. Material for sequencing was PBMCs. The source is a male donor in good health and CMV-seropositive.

The CDR3 here is CASSASGGAEEKLFF. The CDR3 DNA reads as TGTGCCAGCAGTGCATCAGGGGGCGCGGAGGAAAAACTGTTTTTT. The chain is built from TRBV25-1 and TRBJ1-4, with 8 bases that match TRBD1. The germline V gene has CDR1 MGHDK and CDR2 SYGVNS. V lost 4 bases, J lost 8 bases, and 9 bases stayed unmatched. This CDR3 spans 15 amino acids.

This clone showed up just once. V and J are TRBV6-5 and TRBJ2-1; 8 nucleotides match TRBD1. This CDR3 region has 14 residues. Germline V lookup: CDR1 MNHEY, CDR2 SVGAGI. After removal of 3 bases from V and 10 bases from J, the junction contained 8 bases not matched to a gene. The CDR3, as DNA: TGTGCCAGCAGTTATAACAGGGGGTTAGCCGAGCAGTTCTTC. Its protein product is CASSYNRGLAEQFF.

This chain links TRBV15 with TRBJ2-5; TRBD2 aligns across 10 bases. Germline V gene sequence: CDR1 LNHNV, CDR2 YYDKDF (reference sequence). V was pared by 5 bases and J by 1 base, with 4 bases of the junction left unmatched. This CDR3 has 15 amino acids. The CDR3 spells CATSSSGGVQETQYF. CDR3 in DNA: TGTGCCACCAGCTCCAGCGGGGGGGTCCAAGAGACCCAGTACTTC.

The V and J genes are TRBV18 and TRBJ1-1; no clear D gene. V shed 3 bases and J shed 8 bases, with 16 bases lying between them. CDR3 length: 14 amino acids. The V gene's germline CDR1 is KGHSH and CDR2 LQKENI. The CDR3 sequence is CASSPNLRTEEAFF. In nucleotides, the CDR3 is TGTGCCAGCTCACCGAACCTCCGTACAGAAGAAGCTTTCTTT.

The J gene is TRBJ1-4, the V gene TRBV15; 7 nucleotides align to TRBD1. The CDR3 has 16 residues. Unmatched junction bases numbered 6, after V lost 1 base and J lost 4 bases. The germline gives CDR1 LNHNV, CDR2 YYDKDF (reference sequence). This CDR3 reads CATSRVRTGLNEKLFF. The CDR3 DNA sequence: TGTGCCACCAGCAGAGTTCGGACAGGTCTTAATGAAAAACTGTTTTTT.

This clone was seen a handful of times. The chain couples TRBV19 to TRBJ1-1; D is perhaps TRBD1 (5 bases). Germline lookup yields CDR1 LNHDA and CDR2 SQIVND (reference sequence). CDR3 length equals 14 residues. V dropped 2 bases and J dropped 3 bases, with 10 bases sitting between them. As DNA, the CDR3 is TGTGCCAGTAGTATATCCCAGGGCTACACTGAAGCTTTCTTT. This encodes CASSISQGYTEAFF. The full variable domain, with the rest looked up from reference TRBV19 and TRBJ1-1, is DGGITQSPKYLFRKEGQNVTLSCEQNLNHDAMYWYRQDPGQGLRLIYYSQIVNDFQKGDIAEGYSVSREKKESFPLTVTSAQKNPTAFYLCASSISQGYTEAFFGQGTRLTVV.

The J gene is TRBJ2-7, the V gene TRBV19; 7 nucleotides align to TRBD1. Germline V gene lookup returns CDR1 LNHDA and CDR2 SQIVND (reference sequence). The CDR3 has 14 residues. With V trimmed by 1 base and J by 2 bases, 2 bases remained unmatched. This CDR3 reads CASSIAGGTYEQYF. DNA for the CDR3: TGTGCCAGTAGTATAGCAGGGGGTACCTACGAGCAGTACTTC.

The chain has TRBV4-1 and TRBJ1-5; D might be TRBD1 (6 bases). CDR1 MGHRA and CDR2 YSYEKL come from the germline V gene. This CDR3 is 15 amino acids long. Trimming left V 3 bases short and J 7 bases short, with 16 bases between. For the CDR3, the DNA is TGCGCCAGCAGCCAGGAAGACAGGCCACGGCAGCCCCAGCATTTT. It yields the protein CASSQEDRPRQPQHF.

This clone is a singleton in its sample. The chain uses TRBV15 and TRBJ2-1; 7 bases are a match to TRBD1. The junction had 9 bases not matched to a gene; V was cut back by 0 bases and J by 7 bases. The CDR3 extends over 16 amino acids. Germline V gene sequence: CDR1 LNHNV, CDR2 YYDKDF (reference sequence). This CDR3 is CATSRDHPTGKNEQFF. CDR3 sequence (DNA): TGTGCCACCAGCAGAGATCACCCGACAGGGAAAAATGAGCAGTTCTTC.

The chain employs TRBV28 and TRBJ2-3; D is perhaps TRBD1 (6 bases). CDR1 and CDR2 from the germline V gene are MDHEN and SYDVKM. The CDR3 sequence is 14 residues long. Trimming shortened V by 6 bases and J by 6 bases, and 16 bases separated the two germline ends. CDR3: CASRRQASSDTQYF. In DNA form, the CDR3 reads TGTGCCAGCAGAAGACAGGCGTCTAGCGATACGCAGTATTTT.

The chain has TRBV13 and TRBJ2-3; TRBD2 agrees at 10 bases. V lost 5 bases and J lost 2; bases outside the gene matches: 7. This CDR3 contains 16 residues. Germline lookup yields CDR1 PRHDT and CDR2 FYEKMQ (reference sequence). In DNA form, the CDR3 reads TGTGCCAGCAGCCTAGCGGGAGCGGGAGACACAGATACGCAGTATTTT. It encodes CASSLAGAGDTDTQYF.

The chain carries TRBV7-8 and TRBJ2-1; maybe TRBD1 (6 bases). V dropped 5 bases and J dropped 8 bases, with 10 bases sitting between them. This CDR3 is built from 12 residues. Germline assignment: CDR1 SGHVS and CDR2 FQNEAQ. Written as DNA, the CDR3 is TGTGCCAGCAGCCAGGGGCCCTATGAGCAGTTCTTC. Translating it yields CASSQGPYEQFF.

The CDR3 nucleotides are TGTGCCAGCAGTGAAGCGACCGGGGAAATAGGGGAGCTGTTTTTT. Its protein is CASSEATGEIGELFF. V and J are TRBV6-1 and TRBJ2-2, with a possible D match to TRBD2 (5 bases). CDR1 and CDR2 (germline): MNHNS, SASEGT. The CDR3 is 15 residues long. V lost 0 bases, J lost 8 bases, and 13 bases lay in between.

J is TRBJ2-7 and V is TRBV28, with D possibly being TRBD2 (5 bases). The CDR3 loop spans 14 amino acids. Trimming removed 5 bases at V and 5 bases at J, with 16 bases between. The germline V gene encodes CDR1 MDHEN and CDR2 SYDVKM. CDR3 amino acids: CASSHQRPGDEQYF. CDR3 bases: TGTGCCAGCAGTCATCAGCGTCCCGGGGACGAGCAGTACTTC.

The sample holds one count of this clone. CDR3 in DNA: TGTGCCATCAGTTTTCCCAGACTAGCGGGGGGTTACAGATACACCGGGGAGCTGTTTTTT. Its protein is CAISFPRLAGGYRYTGELFF. V usage is TRBV10-3 and J usage is TRBJ2-2; 13 bases are shared with TRBD2. The ends lost 5 bases at V and 3 bases at J; junction bases unmatched: 15. This CDR3 region has 20 residues. Germline V gives CDR1 ENHRY, CDR2 SYGVKD.

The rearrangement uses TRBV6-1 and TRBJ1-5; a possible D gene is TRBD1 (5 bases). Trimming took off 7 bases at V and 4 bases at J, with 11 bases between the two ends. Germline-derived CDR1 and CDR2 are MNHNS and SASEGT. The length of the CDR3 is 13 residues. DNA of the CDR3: TGTGCCAGCACGGGCGGGACTAATCAGCCCCAGCATTTT. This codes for CASTGGTNQPQHF.

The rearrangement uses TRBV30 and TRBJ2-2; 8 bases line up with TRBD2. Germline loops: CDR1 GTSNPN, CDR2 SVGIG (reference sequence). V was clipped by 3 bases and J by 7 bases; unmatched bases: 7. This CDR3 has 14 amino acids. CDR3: CAWRTERESGELFF. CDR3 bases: TGTGCCTGGAGAACCGAGCGGGAGAGCGGGGAGCTGTTTTTT.

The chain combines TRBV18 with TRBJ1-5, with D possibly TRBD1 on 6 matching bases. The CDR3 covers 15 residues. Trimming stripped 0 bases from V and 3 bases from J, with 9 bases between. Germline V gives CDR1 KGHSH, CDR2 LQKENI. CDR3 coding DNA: TGTGCCAGCTCACCACCAGGGGGTCTCAATCAGCCCCAGCATTTT. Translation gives CASSPPGGLNQPQHF.

As DNA, the CDR3 is TGTGCCAGCGCAAAGGGGGTGGGAACCGGGGAGCTGTTTTTT. Amino acid sequence: CASAKGVGTGELFF. V usage is TRBV25-1 and J usage is TRBJ2-2; D is perhaps TRBD1 (6 bases). Germline V gene sequence: CDR1 MGHDK, CDR2 SYGVNS. The CDR3 contains 14 residues. The germline V and J ends were trimmed by 8 bases and 5 bases, with 15 bases remaining between them. Full variable domain (remainder filled in from reference TRBV25-1 and TRBJ2-2): EADIYQTPRYLVIGTGKKITLECSQTMGHDKMYWYQQDPGMELHLIHYSYGVNSTEKGDLSSESTVSRIRTEHFPLTLESARPSHTSQYLCASAKGVGTGELFFGEGSRLTVL.

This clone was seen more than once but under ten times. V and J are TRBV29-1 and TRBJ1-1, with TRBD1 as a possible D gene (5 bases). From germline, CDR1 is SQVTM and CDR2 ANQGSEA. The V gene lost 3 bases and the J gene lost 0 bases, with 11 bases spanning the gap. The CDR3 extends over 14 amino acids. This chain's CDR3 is CSVEQGLMNTEAFF. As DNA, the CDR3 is TGCAGCGTTGAGCAGGGTCTCATGAACACTGAAGCTTTCTTT.

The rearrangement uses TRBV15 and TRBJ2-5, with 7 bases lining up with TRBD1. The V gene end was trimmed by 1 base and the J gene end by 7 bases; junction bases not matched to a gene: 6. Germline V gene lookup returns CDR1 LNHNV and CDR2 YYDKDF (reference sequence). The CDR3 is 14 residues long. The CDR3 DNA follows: TGTGCCACCAGCAGAGTAGGGACAGAGGTGACCCAGTACTTC. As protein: CATSRVGTEVTQYF. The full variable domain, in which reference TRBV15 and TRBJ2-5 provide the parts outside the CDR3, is DAMVIQNPRYQVTQFGKPVTLSCSQTLNHNVMYWYQQKSSQAPKLLFHYYDKDFNNEADTPDNFQSRRPNTSFCFLDIRSPGLGDTAMYLCATSRVGTEVTQYFGPGTRLLVL.

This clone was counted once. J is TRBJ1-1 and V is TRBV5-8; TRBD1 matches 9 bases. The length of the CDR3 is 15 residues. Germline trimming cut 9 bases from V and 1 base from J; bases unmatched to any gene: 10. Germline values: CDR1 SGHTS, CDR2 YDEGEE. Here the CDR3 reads CAIPRDRVRNTEAFF. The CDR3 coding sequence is TGTGCCATCCCCCGGGACAGGGTGAGGAACACTGAAGCTTTCTTT. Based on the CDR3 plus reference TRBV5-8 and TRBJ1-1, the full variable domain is EAGVTQSPTHLIKTRGQQATLRCSPISGHTSVYWYQQALGLGLQFLLWYDEGEERNRGNFPPRFSGRQFPNYSSELNVNALELEDSALYLCAIPRDRVRNTEAFFGQGTRLTVV.

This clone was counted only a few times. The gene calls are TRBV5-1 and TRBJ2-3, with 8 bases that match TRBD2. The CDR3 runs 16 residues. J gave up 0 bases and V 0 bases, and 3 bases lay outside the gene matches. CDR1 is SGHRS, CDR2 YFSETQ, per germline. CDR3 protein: CASSLGSSGSTDTQYF. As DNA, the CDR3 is TGCGCCAGCAGCTTGGGATCTAGCGGGAGCACAGATACGCAGTATTTT.

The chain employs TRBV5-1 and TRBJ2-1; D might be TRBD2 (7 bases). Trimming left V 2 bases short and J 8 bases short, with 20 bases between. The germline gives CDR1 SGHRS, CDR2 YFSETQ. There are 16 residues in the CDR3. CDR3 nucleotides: TGCGCCAGCAGCTTAAGTTGGGGGGGGCCTAGGGATGAGCAGTTCTTC. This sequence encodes CASSLSWGGPRDEQFF.

This chain's CDR3 is CASSVAAGKANTEAFF. In DNA form, the CDR3 reads TGTGCCAGCAGCGTAGCGGCAGGTAAAGCGAACACTGAAGCTTTCTTT. The chain employs TRBV9 and TRBJ1-1; D is unresolved. This CDR3 has 16 residues. The germline gives CDR1 SGDLS, CDR2 YYNGEE. Deletions cut 0 bases from V and 1 base from J, with 13 bases between.

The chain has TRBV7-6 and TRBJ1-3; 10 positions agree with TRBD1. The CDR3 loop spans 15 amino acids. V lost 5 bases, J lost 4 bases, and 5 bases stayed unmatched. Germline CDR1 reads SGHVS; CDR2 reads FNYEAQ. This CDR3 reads CASSLTGGAGNTIYF. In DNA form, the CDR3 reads TGTGCCAGCAGCCTGACAGGGGGCGCAGGAAACACCATATATTTT.

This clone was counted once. Here the CDR3 DNA reads TGTGCCAGTAGTTCGGTAGTGAACACTGAAGCTTTCTTT. Translated: CASSSVVNTEAFF. The chain combines TRBV19 with TRBJ1-1; D is unresolved. Germline lookup yields CDR1 LNHDA and CDR2 SQIVND (reference sequence). V lost 5 bases and J lost 0, with 7 bases in between. CDR3 size: 13 residues.

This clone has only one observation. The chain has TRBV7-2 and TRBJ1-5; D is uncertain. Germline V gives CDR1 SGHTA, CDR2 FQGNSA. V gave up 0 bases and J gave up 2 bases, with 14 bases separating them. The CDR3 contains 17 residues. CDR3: CASSLAEGIGGNQPQHF. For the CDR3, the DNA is TGTGCCAGCAGCTTAGCGGAGGGCATAGGCGGCAATCAGCCCCAGCATTTT.

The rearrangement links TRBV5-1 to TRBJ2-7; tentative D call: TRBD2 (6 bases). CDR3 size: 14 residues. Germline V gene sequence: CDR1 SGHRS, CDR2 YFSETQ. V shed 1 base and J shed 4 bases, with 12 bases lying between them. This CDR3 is CASSLSGSGYEQYF. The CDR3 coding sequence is TGCGCCAGCAGCTTGTCCGGGAGTGGTTACGAGCAGTACTTC.

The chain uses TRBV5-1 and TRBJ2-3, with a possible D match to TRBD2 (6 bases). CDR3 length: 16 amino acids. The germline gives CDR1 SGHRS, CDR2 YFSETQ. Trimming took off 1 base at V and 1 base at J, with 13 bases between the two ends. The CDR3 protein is CASSLPKSGGTDTQYF. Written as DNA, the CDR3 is TGCGCCAGCAGCTTGCCGAAATCGGGGGGCACAGATACGCAGTATTTT.

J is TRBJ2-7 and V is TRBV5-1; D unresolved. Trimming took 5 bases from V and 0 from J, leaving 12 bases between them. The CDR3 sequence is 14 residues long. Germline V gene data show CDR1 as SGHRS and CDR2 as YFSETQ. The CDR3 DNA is TGCGCCAGCAGGATCCAAGCGAGCTCCTACGAGCAGTACTTC. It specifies CASRIQASSYEQYF. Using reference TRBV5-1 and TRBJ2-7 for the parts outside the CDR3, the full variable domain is KAGVTQTPRYLIKTRGQQVTLSCSPISGHRSVSWYQQTPGQGLQFLFEYFSETQRNKGNFPGRFSGRQFSNSRSEMNVSTLELGDSALYLCASRIQASSYEQYFGPGTRLTVT.

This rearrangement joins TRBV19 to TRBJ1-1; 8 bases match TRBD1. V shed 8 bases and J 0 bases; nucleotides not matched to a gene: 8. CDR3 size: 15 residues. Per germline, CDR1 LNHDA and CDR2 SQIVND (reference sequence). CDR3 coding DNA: TGTGCCAGTGGCCAGGGGGCTTTTTTGAACACTGAAGCTTTCTTT. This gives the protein CASGQGAFLNTEAFF.